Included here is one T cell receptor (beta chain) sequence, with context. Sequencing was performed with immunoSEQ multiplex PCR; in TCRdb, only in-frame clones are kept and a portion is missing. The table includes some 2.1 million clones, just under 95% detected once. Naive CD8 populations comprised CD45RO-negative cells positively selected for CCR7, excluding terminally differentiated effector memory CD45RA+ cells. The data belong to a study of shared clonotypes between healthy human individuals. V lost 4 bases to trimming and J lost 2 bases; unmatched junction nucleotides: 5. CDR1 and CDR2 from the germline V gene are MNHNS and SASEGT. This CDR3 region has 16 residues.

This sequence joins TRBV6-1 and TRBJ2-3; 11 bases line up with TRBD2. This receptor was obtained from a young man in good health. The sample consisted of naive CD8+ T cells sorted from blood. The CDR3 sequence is CASSGRLAGNTDTQYF. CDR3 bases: TGTGCCAGCAGTGGGAGACTAGCGGGGAACACAGATACGCAGTATTTT.